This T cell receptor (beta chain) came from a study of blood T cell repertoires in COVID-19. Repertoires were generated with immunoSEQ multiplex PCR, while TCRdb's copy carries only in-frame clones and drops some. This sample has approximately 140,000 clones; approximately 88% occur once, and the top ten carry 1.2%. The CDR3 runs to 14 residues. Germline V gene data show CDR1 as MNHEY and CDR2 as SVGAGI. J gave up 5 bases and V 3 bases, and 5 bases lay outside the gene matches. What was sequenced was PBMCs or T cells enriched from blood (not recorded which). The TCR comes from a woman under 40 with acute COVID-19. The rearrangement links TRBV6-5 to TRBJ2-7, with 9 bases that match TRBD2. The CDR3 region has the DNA TGTGCCAGCAGTTATTTTGGACTAGCGAACGAGCAGTACTTC. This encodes CASSYFGLANEQYF.